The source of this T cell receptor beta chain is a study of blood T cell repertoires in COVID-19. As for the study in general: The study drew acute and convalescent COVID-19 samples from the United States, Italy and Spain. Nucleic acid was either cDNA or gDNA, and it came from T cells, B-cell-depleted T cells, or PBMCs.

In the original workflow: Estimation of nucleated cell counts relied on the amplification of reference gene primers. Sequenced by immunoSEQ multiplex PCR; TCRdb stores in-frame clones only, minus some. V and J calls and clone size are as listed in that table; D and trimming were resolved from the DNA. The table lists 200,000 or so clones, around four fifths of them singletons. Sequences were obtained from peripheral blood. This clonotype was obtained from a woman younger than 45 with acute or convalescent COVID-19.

The CDR3 sequence: CASSPSGRANNEQFF. CDR3 DNA sequence: TGTGCCAGCAGTCCGAGCGGGAGGGCCAACAATGAGCAGTTCTTC. V and J are TRBV6-5 and TRBJ2-1, with TRBD2 matching over 10 bases. CDR3 length: 15 residues. Per germline, CDR1 MNHEY and CDR2 SVGAGI. Germline trimming cut 5 bases from V and 5 bases from J; bases unmatched to any gene: 6.